This T cell receptor (beta chain) appears in the sequencing data of a study of T cell responses to AZD1222 COVID-19 vaccine (dated by TCRdb to the early 2020s). For context, the study as a whole: Because spike-specific TCR depth and breadth did not differ between the two schedules, AZD1222 recipients who got a second dose at roughly 4 weeks were pooled with those who got a second dose at roughly 12 weeks. TCR sequencing covered 230 to 250 trial participants: 207 given two doses of AZD1222 and 26 given two doses of MenACWY control vaccine. Trial participants were enrolled into age subgroups of 18-55, 56-69 and 70-plus years, which contained about 150, 27 and 61 TCR-sequenced participants, respectively.

The CDR3 regions of human TCRbeta chains were analyzed by immunosequencing. On the study's bioinformatics: TCRs in the repertoires were compared against a reference library of SARS-CoV-2-specific TCRs that had been generated with the MIRA antigen-specificity platform. Breadth was defined as the fraction of unique TCRs that were SARS-CoV-2-associated. Depth was defined as the fraction of total T cells that were SARS-CoV-2-associated. Using the MIRA data, every spike-specific TCR was mapped to the spike region that the TCR reacted to and assigned to either a CD4 or a CD8 class. Log10-transformed breadth and depth values were compared by one-way ANOVA with Sidak's multiple comparisons tests. What TCRdb holds here is the immuneACCESS table cut down to in-frame rearrangements. Part of the clones is not present; checked against another copy, under half of the missing clones reflect an unresolved V gene, and the others are unexplained. D and trimming come from the DNA, and the V and J calls and clone size come from that table. This sample is represented by 90,000 to 120,000 clones; approximately 88% of them were singletons. The ten biggest clones cover about 8.7% of the sample.

Regarding this clone: The antigen it recognizes is unknown. It has no much larger one-base neighbor in the sample; base qualities were not kept.

Germline trimming: 5 bases from V, 1 base from J; junction bases outside gene matches: 5. From cysteine to phenylalanine, the CDR3 is 14 amino acids long. The kept DNA is CDR3 alone, 42 bases in frame from the first base. Based on the germline V gene, the CDR1 and CDR2 sequences are LGHNA and YSLEER. Study-wide conclusions, independent of this receptor: Participants were mostly white British, with more females than males. The authors suggested clonal diversity may have been underestimated. Nearly half of unique spike-specific TCRs reportedly recognized epitopes outside regions mutated in the B.1.351 and B.1.1.7 variants. Conclusions about previously exposed vaccinees were limited because only six AZD1222 recipients were SARS-CoV-2 seropositive at baseline. CD4 TCRs associated with the vaccine covered the entire spike protein, and the dominant responses were in regions 160-218 and 743-854. After two AZD1222 doses, spike-specific TCR breadth and depth were significantly higher than at day 0 and than in MenACWY recipients. In the small 56-69-year group, the increase in depth fell short of significance, most likely because of low power. No day 14 peak-response samples were available, so repertoires were characterized only after the peak T cell response.

The time point label here, explained by the study, means: baseline before first vaccination. Vaccinee samples came from UK trials COV001 and COV002, including a single-blind randomized controlled phase 2/3 trial of AZD1222 (ChAdOx1 nCoV-19) in healthy adults. For TCRbeta chain sequencing, PBMC samples were collected from trial participants at day 0 and at day 28 after the second dose. The chain is made from TRBV4-3 and TRBJ2-7, and TRBD2 matches 7 of the central bases. This TCR derives from an adult in good health. The specimen was peripheral blood, collected on day 0 of AZD1222 vaccination. The encoded CDR3 is CASSAREWSYEQYF. The nucleotides read TGCGCCAGCAGCGCGCGGGAGTGGTCCTACGAGCAGTACTTC.